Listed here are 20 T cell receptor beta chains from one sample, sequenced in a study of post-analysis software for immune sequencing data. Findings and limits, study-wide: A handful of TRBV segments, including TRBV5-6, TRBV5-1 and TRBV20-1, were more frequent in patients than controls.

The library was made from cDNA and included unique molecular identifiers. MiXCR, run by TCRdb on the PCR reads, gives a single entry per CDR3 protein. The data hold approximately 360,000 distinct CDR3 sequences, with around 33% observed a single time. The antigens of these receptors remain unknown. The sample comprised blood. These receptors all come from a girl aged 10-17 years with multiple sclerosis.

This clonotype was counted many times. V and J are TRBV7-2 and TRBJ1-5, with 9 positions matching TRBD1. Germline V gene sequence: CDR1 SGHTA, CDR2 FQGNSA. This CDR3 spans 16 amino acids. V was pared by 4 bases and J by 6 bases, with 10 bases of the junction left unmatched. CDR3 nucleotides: TGTGCCAGCAGCTCGGGACAGGGCGGGCTTACTCAGCCCCAGCATTTT. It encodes CASSSGQGGLTQPQHF.

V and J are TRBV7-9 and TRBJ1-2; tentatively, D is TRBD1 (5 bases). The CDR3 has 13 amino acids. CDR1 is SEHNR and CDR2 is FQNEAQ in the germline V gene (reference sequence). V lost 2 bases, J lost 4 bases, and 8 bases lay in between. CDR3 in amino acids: CASSLQQGYGYTF. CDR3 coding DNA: TGTGCCAGCAGCTTACAGCAGGGCTATGGCTACACCTTC.

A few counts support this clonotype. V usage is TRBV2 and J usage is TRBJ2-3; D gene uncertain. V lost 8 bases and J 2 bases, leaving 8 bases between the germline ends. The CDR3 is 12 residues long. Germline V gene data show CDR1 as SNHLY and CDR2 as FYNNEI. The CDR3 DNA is TGTGCCAGCCAGACATACACAGATACGCAGTATTTT. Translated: CASQTYTDTQYF. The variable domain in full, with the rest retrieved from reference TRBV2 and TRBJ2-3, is EPEVTQTPSHQVTQMGQEVILRCVPISNHLYFYWYRQILGQKVEFLVSFYNNEISEKSEIFDDQFSVERPDGSNFTLKIRSTKLEDSAMYFCASQTYTDTQYFGPGTRLTVL.

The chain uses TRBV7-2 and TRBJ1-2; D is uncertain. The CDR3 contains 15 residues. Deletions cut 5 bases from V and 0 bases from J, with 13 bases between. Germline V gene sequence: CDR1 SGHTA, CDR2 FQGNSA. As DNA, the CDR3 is TGTGCCAGCAGCCCCGCCAGGCTAGCTAACTATGGCTACACCTTC. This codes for CASSPARLANYGYTF.

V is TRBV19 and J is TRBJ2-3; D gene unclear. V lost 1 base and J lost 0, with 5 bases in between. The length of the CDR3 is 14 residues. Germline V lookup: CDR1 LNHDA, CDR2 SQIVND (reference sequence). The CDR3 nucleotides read TGTGCCAGTAGTATAGGGAAGAGCACAGATACGCAGTATTTT. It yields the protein CASSIGKSTDTQYF.

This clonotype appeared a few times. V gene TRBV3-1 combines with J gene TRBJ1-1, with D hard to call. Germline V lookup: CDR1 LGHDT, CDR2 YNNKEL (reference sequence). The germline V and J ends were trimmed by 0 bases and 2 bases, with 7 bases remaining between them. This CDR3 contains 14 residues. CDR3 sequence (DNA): TGTGCCAGCAGCCAAGATCCGGGAAACACTGAAGCTTTCTTT. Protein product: CASSQDPGNTEAFF.

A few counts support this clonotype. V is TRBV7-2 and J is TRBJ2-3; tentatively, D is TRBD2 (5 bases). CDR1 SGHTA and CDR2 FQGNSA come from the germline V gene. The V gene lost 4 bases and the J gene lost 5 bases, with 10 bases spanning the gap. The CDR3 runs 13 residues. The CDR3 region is CASSSDRGDTQYF. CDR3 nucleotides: TGTGCCAGCAGCTCCGACCGGGGAGATACGCAGTATTTT.

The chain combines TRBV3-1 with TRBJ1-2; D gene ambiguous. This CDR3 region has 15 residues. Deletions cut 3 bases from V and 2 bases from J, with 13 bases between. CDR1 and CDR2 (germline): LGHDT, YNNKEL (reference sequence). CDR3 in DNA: TGTGCCAGCAGCCATCAAGTTTCGACGAACTATGGCTACACCTTC. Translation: CASSHQVSTNYGYTF.

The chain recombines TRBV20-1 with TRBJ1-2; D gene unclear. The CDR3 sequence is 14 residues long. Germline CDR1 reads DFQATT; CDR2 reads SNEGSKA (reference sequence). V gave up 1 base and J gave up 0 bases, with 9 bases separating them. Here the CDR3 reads CSARAPGPNYGYTF. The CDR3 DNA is TGCAGTGCTAGAGCGCCTGGGCCTAACTATGGCTACACCTTC.

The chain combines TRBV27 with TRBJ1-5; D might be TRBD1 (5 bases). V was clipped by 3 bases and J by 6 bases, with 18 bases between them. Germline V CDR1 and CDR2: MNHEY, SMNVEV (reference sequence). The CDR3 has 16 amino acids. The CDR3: CASSLGPGSRSQPQHF. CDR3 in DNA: TGTGCCAGCAGTTTGGGTCCAGGGTCAAGGAGTCAGCCCCAGCATTTT.

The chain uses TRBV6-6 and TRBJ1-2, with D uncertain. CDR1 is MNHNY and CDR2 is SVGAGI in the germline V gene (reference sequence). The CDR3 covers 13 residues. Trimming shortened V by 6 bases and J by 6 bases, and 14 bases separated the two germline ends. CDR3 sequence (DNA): TGTGCCAGCAGATCAGCACGGTCTGATGGCTACACCTTC. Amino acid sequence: CASRSARSDGYTF.

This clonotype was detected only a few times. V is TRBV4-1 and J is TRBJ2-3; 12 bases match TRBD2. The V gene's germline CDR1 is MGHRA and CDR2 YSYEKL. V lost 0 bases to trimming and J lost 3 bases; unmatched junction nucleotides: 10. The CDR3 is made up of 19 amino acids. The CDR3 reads CASSQERLAGGPRTDTQYF. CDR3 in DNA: TGCGCCAGCAGCCAAGAACGTCTAGCGGGGGGGCCAAGGACAGATACGCAGTATTTT.

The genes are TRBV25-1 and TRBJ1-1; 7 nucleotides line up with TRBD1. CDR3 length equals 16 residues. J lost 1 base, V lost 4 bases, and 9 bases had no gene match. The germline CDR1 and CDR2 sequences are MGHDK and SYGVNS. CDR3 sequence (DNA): TGTGCCAGCAGTGCAGGGGGAGGAACGTGGAACACTGAAGCTTTCTTT. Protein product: CASSAGGGTWNTEAFF. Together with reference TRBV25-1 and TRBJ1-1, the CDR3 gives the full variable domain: EADIYQTPRYLVIGTGKKITLECSQTMGHDKMYWYQQDPGMELHLIHYSYGVNSTEKGDLSSESTVSRIRTEHFPLTLESARPSHTSQYLCASSAGGGTWNTEAFFGQGTRLTVV.

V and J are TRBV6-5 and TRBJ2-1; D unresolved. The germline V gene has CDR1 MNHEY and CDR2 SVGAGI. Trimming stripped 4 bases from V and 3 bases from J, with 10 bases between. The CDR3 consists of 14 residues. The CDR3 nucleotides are TGTGCCAGCAGTTCCCCGGCGCACTACAATGAGCAGTTCTTC. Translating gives CASSSPAHYNEQFF.

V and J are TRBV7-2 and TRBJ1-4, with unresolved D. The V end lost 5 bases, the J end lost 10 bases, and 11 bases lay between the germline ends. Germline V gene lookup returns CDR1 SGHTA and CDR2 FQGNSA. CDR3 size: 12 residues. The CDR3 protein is CASSTPWGKLFF. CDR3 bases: TGTGCCAGCAGCACCCCTTGGGGAAAACTGTTTTTT.

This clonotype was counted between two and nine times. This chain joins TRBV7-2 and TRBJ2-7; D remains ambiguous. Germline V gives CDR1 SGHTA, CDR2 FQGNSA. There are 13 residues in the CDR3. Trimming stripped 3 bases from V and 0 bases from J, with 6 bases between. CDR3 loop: CASSFSPSYEQYF. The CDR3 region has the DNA TGTGCCAGCAGCTTTAGCCCCTCCTACGAGCAGTACTTC.

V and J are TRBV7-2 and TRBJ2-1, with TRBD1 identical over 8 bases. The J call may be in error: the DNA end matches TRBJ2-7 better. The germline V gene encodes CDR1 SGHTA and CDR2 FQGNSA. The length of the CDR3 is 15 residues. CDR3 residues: CASSSDRGLTYEQYF. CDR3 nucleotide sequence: TGTGCCAGCAGCTCCGACAGGGGCCTCACCTACGAGCAGTACTTC.

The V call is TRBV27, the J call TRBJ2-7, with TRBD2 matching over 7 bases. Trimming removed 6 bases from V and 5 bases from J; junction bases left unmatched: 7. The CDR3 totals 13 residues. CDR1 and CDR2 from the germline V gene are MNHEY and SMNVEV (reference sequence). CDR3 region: CASRLSGAHEQYF. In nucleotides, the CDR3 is TGTGCCAGCAGACTAAGCGGGGCCCACGAGCAGTACTTC.

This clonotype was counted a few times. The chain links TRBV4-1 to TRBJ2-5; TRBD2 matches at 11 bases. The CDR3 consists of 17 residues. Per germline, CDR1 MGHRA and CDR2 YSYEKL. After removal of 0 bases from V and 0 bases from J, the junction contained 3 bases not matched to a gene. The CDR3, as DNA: TGCGCCAGCAGCCAAGAACTAGCGGGGGAGTACCAAGAGACCCAGTACTTC. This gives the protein CASSQELAGEYQETQYF.

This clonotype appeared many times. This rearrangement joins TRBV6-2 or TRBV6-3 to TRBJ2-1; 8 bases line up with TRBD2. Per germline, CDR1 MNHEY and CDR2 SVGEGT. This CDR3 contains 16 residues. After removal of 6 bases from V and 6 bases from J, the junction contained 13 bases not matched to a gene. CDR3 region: CASSLLSGGGRNEQFF. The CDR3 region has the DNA TGTGCCAGCAGCCTGTTAAGCGGGGGAGGTCGCAATGAGCAGTTCTTC.